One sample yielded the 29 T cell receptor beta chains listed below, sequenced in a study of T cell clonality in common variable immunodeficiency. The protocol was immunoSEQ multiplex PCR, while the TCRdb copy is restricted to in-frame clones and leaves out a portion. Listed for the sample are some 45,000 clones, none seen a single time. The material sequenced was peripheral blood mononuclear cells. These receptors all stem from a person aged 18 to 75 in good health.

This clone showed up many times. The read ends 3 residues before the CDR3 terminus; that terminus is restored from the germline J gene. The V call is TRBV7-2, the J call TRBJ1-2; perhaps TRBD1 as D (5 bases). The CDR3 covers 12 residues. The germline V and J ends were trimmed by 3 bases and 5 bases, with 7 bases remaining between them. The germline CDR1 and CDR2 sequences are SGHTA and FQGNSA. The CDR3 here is CASSLDMYGYTF. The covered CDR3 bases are TGTGCCAGCAGCTTGGACATGTATGGC.

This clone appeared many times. The sequenced part of the CDR3 DNA is TGTGCCTGTAGCGTGTTTCCCTACAATGAG. This gives the protein CACSVFPYNE. The whole CDR3 reads CACSVFPYNEQFF. This rearrangement joins TRBV30 to TRBJ2-1; tentative D call: TRBD2 (5 bases). The read falls 3 residues short of the CDR3 end, and the missing part is taken from the germline J gene. Per germline, CDR1 GTSNPN and CDR2 SVGIG (reference sequence). The CDR3 spans 13 residues. The V gene lost 6 bases and the J gene lost 2 bases, with 11 bases spanning the gap.

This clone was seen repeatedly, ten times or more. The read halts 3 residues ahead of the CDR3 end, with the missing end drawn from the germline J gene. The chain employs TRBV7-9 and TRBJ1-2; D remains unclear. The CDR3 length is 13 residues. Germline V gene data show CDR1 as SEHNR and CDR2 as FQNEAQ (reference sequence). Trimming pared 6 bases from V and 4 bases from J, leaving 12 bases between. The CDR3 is CASSYSGSYGYTF. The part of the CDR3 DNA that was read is TGTGCCAGCAGTTACTCGGGTAGCTATGGC.

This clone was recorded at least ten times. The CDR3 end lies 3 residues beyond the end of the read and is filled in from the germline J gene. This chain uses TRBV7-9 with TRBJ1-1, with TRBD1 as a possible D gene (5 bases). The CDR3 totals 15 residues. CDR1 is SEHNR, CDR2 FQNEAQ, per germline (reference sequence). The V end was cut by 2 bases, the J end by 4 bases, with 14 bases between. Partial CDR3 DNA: TGTGCCAGCAGCTTAAACACGGGTAGGGGCACTGAA. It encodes CASSLNTGRGTE. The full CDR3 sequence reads CASSLNTGRGTEAFF.

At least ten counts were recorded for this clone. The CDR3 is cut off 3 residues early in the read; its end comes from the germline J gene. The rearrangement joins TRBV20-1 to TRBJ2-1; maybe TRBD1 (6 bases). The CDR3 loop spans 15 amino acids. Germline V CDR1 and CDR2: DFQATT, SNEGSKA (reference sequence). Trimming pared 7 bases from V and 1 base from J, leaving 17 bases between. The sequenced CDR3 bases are TGCAGTGTCGAGGACAGCGGCCTTTCCTACAATGAG. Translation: CSVEDSGLSYNE. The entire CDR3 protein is CSVEDSGLSYNEQFF.

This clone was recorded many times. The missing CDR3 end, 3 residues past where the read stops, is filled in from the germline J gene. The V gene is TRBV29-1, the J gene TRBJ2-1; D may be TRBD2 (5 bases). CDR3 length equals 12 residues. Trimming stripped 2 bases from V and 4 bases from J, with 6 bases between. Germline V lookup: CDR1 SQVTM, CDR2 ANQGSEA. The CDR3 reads CSVERGYNEQFF. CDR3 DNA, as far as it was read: TGCAGCGTTGAACGGGGTTACAATGAG.

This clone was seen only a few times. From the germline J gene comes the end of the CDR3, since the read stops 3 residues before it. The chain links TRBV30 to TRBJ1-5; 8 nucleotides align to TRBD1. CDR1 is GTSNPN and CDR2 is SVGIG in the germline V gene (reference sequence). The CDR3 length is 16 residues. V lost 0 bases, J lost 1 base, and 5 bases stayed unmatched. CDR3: CAWSVKAGGSNQPQHF. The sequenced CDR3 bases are TGTGCCTGGAGTGTCAAGGCAGGGGGCAGCAATCAGCCC.

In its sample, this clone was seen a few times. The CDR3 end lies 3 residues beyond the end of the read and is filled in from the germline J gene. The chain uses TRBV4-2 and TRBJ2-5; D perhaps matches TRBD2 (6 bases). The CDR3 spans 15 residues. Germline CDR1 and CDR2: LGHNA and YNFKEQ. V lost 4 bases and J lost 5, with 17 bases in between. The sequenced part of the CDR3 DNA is TGTGCCAGCAGCCCCGCCCTTACGGCGGGGGAGACC. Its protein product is CASSPALTAGET. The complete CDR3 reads CASSPALTAGETQYF.

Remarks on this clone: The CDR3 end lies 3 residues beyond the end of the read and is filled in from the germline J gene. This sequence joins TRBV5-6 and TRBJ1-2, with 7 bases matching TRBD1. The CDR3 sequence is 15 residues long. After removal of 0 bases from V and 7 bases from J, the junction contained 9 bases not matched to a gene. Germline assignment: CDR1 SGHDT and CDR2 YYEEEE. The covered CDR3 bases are TGTGCCAGCAGCTTGGCCTTGGCAGGGGGAATTGGC. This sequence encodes CASSLALAGGIG. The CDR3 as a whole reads CASSLALAGGIGYTF.

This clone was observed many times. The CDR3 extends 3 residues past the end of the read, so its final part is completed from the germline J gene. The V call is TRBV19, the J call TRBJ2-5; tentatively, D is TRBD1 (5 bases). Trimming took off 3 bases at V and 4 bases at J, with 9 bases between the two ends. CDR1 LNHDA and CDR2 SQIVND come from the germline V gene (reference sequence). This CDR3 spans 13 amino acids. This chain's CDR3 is CASSITRAETQYF. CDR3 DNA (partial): TGTGCCAGTAGTATTACCAGGGCAGAGACC.

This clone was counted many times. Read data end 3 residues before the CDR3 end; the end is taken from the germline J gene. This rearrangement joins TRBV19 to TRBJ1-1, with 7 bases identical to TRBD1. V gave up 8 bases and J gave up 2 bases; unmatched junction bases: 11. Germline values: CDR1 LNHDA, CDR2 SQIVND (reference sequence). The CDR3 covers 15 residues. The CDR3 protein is CASLHIGDRNTEAFF. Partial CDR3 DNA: TGTGCCAGTCTACACATAGGGGACAGAAACACTGAA.

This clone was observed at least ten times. CDR3 sequence reads: CASSYLLARAYNEQFF. CDR3 bases read: TGTGCCAGCAGTTACCTACTAGCAAGAGCCTACAATGAG. The J gene is TRBJ2-1, the V gene TRBV6-2 or TRBV6-3, with a possible D match to TRBD2 (6 bases). The read comes to an end 3 residues before the CDR3 does, leaving the germline J gene to fill in the end. This CDR3 contains 16 residues. Trimming removed 2 bases at V and 2 bases at J, with 13 bases between. Looked up from germline, CDR1 is MNHEY and CDR2 is SVGEGT.

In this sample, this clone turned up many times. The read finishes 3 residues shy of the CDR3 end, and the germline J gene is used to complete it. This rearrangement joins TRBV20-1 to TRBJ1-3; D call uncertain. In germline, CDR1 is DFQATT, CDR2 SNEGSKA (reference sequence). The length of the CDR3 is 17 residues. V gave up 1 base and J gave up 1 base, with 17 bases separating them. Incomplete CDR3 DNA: TGCAGTGCTAGAGGTCTGTCGAACTGGTTGTCTGGAAACACC. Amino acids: CSARGLSNWLSGNT. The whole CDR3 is CSARGLSNWLSGNTIYF.

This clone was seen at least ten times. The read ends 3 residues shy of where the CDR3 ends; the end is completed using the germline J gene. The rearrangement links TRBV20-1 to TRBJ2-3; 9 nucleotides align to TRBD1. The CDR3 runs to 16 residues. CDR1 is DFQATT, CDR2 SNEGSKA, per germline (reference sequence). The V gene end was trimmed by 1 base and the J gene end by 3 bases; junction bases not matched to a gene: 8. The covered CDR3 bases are TGCAGTGCTAGAGCACCGGGACAGGGTTTAACAGATACG. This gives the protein CSARAPGQGLTDT. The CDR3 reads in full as CSARAPGQGLTDTQYF.

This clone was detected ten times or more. The CDR3 is CASSSSGTSYEQYF. The CDR3 bases that were read are TGTGCCAGCAGCTCATCCGGGACTTCCTACGAG. The chain uses TRBV7-9 and TRBJ2-7; the D gene is possibly TRBD2 (6 bases). The sequenced fragment ends 3 residues before the CDR3 boundary, so the rest is inferred from the germline J gene. Germline V gene sequence: CDR1 SEHNR, CDR2 FQNEAQ (reference sequence). Trimming removed 4 bases from V and 1 base from J, with 11 bases in between. The CDR3 extends over 14 amino acids. Full variable domain (remainder filled in from reference TRBV7-9 and TRBJ2-7): DTGVSQNPRHKITKRGQNVTFRCDPISEHNRLYWYRQTLGQGPEFLTYFQNEAQLEKSRLLSDRFSAERPKGSFSTLEIQRTEQGDSAMYLCASSSSGTSYEQYFGPGTRLTVT.

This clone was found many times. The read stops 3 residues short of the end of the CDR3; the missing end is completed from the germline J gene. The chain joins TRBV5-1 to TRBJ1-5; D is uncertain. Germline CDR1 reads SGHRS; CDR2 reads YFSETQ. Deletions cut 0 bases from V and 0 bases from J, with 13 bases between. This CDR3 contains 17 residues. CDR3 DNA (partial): TGCGCCAGCAGCTTGGCAAGCGGCTCTGGTAGCAATCAGCCC. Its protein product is CASSLASGSGSNQP. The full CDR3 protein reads CASSLASGSGSNQPQHF.

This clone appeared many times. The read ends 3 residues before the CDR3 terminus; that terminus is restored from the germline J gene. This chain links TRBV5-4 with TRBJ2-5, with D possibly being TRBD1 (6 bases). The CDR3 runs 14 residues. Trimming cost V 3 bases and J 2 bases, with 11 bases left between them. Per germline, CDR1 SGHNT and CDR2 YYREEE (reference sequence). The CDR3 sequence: CASSSGEGQETQYF. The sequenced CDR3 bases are TGTGCCAGCAGCTCAGGGGAAGGTCAAGAGACC.

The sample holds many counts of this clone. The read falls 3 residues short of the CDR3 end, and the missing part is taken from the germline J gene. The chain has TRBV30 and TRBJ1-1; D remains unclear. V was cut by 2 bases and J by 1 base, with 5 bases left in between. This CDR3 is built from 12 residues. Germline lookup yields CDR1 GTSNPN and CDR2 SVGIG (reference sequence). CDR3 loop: CAWSQWNTEAFF. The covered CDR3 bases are TGTGCCTGGAGTCAATGGAACACTGAA.

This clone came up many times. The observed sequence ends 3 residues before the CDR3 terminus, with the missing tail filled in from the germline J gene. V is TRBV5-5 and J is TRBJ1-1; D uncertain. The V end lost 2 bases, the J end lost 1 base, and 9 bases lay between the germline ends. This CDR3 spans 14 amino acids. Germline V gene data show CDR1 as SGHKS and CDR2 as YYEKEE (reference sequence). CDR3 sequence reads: CASSFGPSNTEAFF. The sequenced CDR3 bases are TGTGCCAGCAGCTTTGGCCCCTCGAACACTGAA.

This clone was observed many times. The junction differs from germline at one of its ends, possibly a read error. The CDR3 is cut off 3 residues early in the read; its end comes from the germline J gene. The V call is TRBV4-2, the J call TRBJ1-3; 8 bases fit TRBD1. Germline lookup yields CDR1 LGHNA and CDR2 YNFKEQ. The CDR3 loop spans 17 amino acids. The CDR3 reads CASSQEASRGQGDTIYF. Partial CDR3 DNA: TGCGCCAGCAGCCAAGAAGCATCCAGGGGGCAAGGGGACACC.

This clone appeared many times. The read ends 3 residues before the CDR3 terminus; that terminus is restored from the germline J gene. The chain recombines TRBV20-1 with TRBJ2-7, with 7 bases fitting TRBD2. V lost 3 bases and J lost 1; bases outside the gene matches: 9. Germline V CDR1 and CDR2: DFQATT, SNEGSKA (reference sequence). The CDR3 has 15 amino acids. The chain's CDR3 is CSARGGTSISYEQYF. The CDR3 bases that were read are TGCAGTGCTAGGGGGGGGACCTCGATTTCCTACGAG.

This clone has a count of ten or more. The CDR3 DNA, read in part, is TGTGCCTGGAGTGTACAAGGGGGAGAGACC. Translated: CAWSVQGGET. The whole CDR3 sequence reads CAWSVQGGETQYF. This chain links TRBV30 with TRBJ2-5; weak D call: TRBD1 (6 bases). Read coverage stops 3 residues before the CDR3 terminus; the germline J gene supplies the remainder. The CDR3 covers 13 residues. With 0 bases removed from V and 4 bases from J, the gap between germline ends came to 9 bases. Looked up from germline, CDR1 is GTSNPN and CDR2 is SVGIG (reference sequence).

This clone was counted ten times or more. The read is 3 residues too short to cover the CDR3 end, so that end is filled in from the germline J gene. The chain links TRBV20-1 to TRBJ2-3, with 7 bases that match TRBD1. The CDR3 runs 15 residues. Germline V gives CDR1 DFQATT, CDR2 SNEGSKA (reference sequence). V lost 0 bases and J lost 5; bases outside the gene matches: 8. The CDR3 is CSAREGTGVVDTQYF. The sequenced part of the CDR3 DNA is TGCAGTGCTAGAGAGGGAACAGGGGTAGTAGATACG.

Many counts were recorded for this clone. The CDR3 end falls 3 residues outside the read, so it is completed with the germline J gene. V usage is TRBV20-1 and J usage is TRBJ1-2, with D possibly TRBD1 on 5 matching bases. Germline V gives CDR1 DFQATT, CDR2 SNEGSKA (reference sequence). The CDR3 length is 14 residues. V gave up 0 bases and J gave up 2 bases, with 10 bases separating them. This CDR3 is CSARDLRGNYGYTF. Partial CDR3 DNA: TGCAGTGCTAGAGATCTTCGGGGGAACTATGGC.

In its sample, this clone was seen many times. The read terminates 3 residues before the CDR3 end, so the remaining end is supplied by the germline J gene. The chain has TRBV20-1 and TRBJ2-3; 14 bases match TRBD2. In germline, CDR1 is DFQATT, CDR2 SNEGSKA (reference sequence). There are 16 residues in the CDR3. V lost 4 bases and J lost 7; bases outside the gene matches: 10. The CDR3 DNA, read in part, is TGCAGTGCTAAACCGGGACTAGCGGGAGACGGCCATACG. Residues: CSAKPGLAGDGHT. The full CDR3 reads CSAKPGLAGDGHTQYF.

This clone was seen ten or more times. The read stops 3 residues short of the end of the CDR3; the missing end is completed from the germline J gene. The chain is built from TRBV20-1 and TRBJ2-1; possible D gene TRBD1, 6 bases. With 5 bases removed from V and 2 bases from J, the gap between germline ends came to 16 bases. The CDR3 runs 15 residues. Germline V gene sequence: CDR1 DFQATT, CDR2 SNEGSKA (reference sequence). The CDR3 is CSAPTSGTTYNEQFF. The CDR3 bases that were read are TGCAGTGCTCCCACTTCAGGGACAACCTACAATGAG.

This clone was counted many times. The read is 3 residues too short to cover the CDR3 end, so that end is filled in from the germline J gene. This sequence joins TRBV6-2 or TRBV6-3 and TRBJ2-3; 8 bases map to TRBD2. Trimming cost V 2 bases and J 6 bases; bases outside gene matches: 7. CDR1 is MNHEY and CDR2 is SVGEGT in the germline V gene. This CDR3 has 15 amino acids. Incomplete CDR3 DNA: TGTGCCAGCAGTTACGACGGGGGGGCCGTCGATACG. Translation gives CASSYDGGAVDT. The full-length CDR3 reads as CASSYDGGAVDTQYF.

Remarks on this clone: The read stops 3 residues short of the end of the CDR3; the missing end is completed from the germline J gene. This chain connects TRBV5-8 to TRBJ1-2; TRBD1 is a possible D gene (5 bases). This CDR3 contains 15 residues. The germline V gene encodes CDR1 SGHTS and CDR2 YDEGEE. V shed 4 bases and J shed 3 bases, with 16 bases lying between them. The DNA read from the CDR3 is TGTGCCAGCAGCCTGCAGGGAATTTCGCACTATGGC. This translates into CASSLQGISHYG. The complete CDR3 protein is CASSLQGISHYGYTF.

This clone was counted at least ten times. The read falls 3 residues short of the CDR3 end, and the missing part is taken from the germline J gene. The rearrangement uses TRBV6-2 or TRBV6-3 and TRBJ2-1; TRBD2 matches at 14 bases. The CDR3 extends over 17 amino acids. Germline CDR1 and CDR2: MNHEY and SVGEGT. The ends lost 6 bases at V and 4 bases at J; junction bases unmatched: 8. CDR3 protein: CASSKTSGGVIYNEQFF. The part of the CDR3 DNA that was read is TGTGCCAGCAGCAAGACTAGCGGGGGGGTTATTTACAATGAG.